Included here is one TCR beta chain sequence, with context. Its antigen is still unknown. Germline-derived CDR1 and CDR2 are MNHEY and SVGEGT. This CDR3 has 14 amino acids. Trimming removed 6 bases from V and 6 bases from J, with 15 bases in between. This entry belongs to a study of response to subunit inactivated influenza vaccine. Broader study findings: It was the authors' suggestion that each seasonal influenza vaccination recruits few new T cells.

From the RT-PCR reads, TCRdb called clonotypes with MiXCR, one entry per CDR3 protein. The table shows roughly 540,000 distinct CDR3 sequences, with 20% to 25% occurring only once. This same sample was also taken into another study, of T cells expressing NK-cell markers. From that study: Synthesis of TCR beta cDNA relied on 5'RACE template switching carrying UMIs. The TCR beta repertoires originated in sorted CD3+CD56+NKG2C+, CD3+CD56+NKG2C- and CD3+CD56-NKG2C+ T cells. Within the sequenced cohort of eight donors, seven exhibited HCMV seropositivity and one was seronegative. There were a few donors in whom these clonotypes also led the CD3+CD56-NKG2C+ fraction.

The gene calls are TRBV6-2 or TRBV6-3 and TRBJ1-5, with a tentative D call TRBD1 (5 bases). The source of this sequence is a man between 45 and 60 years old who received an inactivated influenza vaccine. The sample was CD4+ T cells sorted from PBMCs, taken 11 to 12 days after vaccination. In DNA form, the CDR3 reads TGTGCCAGCAGGCCAGCCAGGGTGGCTCAGCCCCAGCATTTT. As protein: CASRPARVAQPQHF.